A single sample is the source of the 25 T cell receptor beta chains below, sequenced in a study of T-cell memory formation after mild COVID-19. TCRdb reprocessed the 5' RACE reads via MiXCR and lists one record per CDR3 protein. The profile covers roughly 500,000 distinct CDR3 sequences, with roughly 22% appearing a single time and approximately 12% taken by the ten largest. Sequenced material: PBMCs or a T cell subset sorted from them (not recorded which). Receptor source: an adult woman who had mild COVID-19 (a few samples of this study predate the infection). Cell type and time point are not known.

This clonotype appeared a few times. The chain joins TRBV9 to TRBJ2-7, with D hard to call. V was shortened by 0 bases and J by 4 bases, with 14 bases between the two germline ends. Germline values: CDR1 SGDLS, CDR2 YYNGEE. The CDR3 extends over 15 amino acids. CDR3 residues: CASSVGVTPGYEQYF. CDR3 DNA sequence: TGTGCCAGCAGCGTAGGGGTGACACCCGGTTACGAGCAGTACTTC.

V gene TRBV25-1 combines with J gene TRBJ2-7; tentative D call: TRBD1 (6 bases). This CDR3 region has 15 residues. Trimming shortened V by 2 bases and J by 4 bases, and 15 bases separated the two germline ends. CDR1 MGHDK and CDR2 SYGVNS come from the germline V gene. CDR3: CASSEVGAMDYEQYF. The CDR3 region has the DNA TGTGCCAGCAGTGAAGTGGGGGCTATGGATTACGAGCAGTACTTC.

There are many counts of this clonotype. The chain combines TRBV28 with TRBJ2-3, with D perhaps matching TRBD1 or TRBD2 (6 bases each). CDR3 length: 14 amino acids. Trimming took off 7 bases at V and 4 bases at J, with 15 bases between the two ends. Germline V lookup: CDR1 MDHEN, CDR2 SYDVKM. The CDR3 region has the DNA TGTGCCAGCACCCTACGCCGGGGGCCAGATACGCAGTATTTT. Its protein product is CASTLRRGPDTQYF.

The J gene is TRBJ1-2, the V gene TRBV9; tentatively, D is TRBD1 (5 bases). V was shortened by 0 bases and J by 4 bases, with 16 bases between the two germline ends. Germline CDR1 is SGDLS and CDR2 is YYNGEE. The CDR3 length is 16 residues. The CDR3 sequence is CASSVGIHSGGYGYTF. DNA of the CDR3: TGTGCCAGCAGCGTAGGAATCCATTCTGGGGGCTATGGCTACACCTTC.

The chain is built from TRBV7-2 and TRBJ1-6, with a weak D call TRBD1 (5 bases). CDR1 is SGHTA, CDR2 FQGNSA, per germline. Deletions cut 5 bases from V and 8 bases from J, with 19 bases between. CDR3 length: 16 residues. The CDR3, as DNA: TGTGCCAGCAGCACCCTCGCCGGGGCGTTGGATTCACCCCTCCACTTT. Protein product: CASSTLAGALDSPLHF.

CDR3 residues: CASSPLIGGRTDTQYF. The CDR3 coding sequence is TGTGCCAGCTCACCACTAATTGGCGGGAGAACAGATACGCAGTATTTT. V usage is TRBV18 and J usage is TRBJ2-3, with 7 bases identical to TRBD2. The CDR3 is 16 residues long. Germline V gene data show CDR1 as KGHSH and CDR2 as LQKENI. V was pared by 1 base and J by 3 bases, with 7 bases of the junction left unmatched.

The rearrangement uses TRBV7-6 and TRBJ2-1, with D perhaps assigned TRBD1 or TRBD2 (5 bases each). This CDR3 region has 17 residues. Trimming took off 5 bases at V and 0 bases at J, with 17 bases between the two ends. Per germline, CDR1 SGHVS and CDR2 FNYEAQ. The CDR3 here is CASSAWVGPSSYNEQFF. CDR3 DNA sequence: TGTGCCAGCAGCGCCTGGGTGGGACCTAGCTCCTACAATGAGCAGTTCTTC.

This clonotype was detected only a few times. The chain combines TRBV20-1 with TRBJ2-5; 10 bases match TRBD2. The CDR3 covers 14 residues. V shed 6 bases, J shed 2 bases, and the junction held 6 bases outside the gene matches. Germline values: CDR1 DFQATT, CDR2 SNEGSKA (reference sequence). DNA for the CDR3: TGCAGTGCGTGGACTAGCGGAGCACAAGAGACCCAGTACTTC. It encodes CSAWTSGAQETQYF.

The chain uses TRBV6-2 or TRBV6-3 and TRBJ1-1; D not certain. Per germline, CDR1 MNHEY and CDR2 SVGEGT. V was pared by 8 bases and J by 3 bases, with 19 bases between. The length of the CDR3 is 15 residues. CDR3 bases: TGTGCCAGCTCTCCCGTTCTTTTGAAGGACACTGAAGCTTTCTTT. It encodes CASSPVLLKDTEAFF.

The genes are TRBV12-3 or TRBV12-4 and TRBJ2-7; 12 nucleotides align to TRBD2. V gave up 6 bases and J gave up 6 bases; unmatched junction bases: 18. This CDR3 spans 18 amino acids. CDR3 in DNA: TGTGCCAGCAGGTCCGCGACTAGCGGGGGCCGTCCGGGGATCGAGCAGTACTTC. Encoded protein: CASRSATSGGRPGIEQYF.

The chain has TRBV20-1 and TRBJ2-2; D ambiguous. Per germline, CDR1 DFQATT and CDR2 SNEGSKA (reference sequence). Trimming removed 0 bases from V and 6 bases from J, with 11 bases in between. This CDR3 spans 14 amino acids. The CDR3 region is CSAREGPAAGELFF. CDR3 in DNA: TGCAGTGCTAGAGAGGGCCCCGCAGCCGGGGAGCTGTTTTTT.

The CDR3 spells CASSPPDRAHEQYF. In DNA form, the CDR3 reads TGTGCCAGCAGCCCGCCGGACAGGGCCCACGAGCAGTACTTC. This rearrangement joins TRBV7-3 to TRBJ2-7; 8 bases fit TRBD1. The CDR3 consists of 14 residues. Per the germline V gene, CDR1 is SGHTA and CDR2 is FQGTGA. V dropped 5 bases and J dropped 5; count of bases not matched to a gene: 8.

CDR3 sequence reads: CASSLRERGAYPSYNEQFF. The CDR3 bases are TGTGCCAGCAGTTTAAGAGAGCGGGGGGCGTACCCCTCCTACAATGAGCAGTTCTTC. This sequence joins TRBV12-3 or TRBV12-4 and TRBJ2-1; 9 positions match TRBD2. This CDR3 region has 19 residues. V shed 2 bases and J 0 bases; nucleotides not matched to a gene: 11.

Concerning this clonotype itself: An end of the junction does not agree with germline; a read error may underlie this. This chain joins TRBV14 and TRBJ2-5; D not resolved. In germline, CDR1 is SGHDN, CDR2 FVKESK. The CDR3 is made up of 14 amino acids. Here the CDR3 reads CASSKEVRQETQYF. CDR3 nucleotide sequence: TGTGCCAGCAGCAAAGAGGTCAGACAAGAGACCCAGTACTTC.

The genes are TRBV27 and TRBJ1-5, with 8 bases fitting TRBD1. V lost 3 bases to trimming and J lost 5 bases; unmatched junction nucleotides: 6. The CDR3 consists of 15 residues. CDR1 is MNHEY and CDR2 is SMNVEV in the germline V gene (reference sequence). CDR3 coding DNA: TGTGCCAGCAGTTTCAGACAGGGGAATGATCAGCCCCAGCATTTT. Protein product: CASSFRQGNDQPQHF.

The chain recombines TRBV4-3 with TRBJ2-7, with 10 bases fitting TRBD2. CDR1 LGHNA and CDR2 YSLEER come from the germline V gene. The CDR3 has 15 amino acids. V dropped 2 bases and J dropped 5; count of bases not matched to a gene: 6. CDR3 region: CASSQLAGVLHEQYF. For the CDR3, the DNA is TGCGCCAGCAGCCAACTAGCGGGAGTTCTTCACGAGCAGTACTTC.

The J gene is TRBJ2-1, the V gene TRBV10-2; 11 bases line up with TRBD2. Trimming at V came to 0 bases and at J to 2 bases, leaving 0 bases not matched to a gene. The CDR3 is 16 residues long. Germline CDR1 reads WSHSY; CDR2 reads SAAADI. The CDR3, as DNA: TGCGCCAGCAGTGAGTCGACTAGCGGGACCTACAATGAGCAGTTCTTC. It yields the protein CASSESTSGTYNEQFF.

This clonotype has more than one count but fewer than ten. The chain is built from TRBV6-5 and TRBJ1-6; D ambiguous. With 2 bases removed from V and 5 bases from J, the gap between germline ends came to 4 bases. CDR1 MNHEY and CDR2 SVGAGI come from the germline V gene. This CDR3 region has 13 residues. In nucleotides, the CDR3 is TGTGCCAGCAGTTACGGGCATAATTCACCCCTCCACTTT. Amino acid sequence: CASSYGHNSPLHF.

This clonotype was picked up a small number of times. The chain uses TRBV7-2 and TRBJ1-4; tentatively, D is TRBD1 (6 bases). The V end lost 3 bases, the J end lost 3 bases, and 8 bases lay between the germline ends. The germline gives CDR1 SGHTA, CDR2 FQGNSA. This CDR3 has 14 amino acids. As DNA, the CDR3 is TGTGCCAGCAGCTTTCCAGGGGCTAATGAAAAACTGTTTTTT. As protein: CASSFPGANEKLFF.

The rearrangement uses TRBV20-1 and TRBJ1-1; D is undetermined. V lost 1 base and J lost 7, with 4 bases in between. The CDR3 consists of 10 residues. The germline gives CDR1 DFQATT, CDR2 SNEGSKA (reference sequence). This CDR3 reads CSARGLEAFF. The CDR3 bases are TGCAGTGCTAGAGGTCTTGAAGCTTTCTTT.

The chain carries TRBV20-1 and TRBJ1-1; D may be TRBD1 (6 bases). CDR1 is DFQATT, CDR2 SNEGSKA, per germline (reference sequence). The CDR3 has 14 amino acids. The ends were cut back, 2 bases at V and 6 bases at J, with 16 bases in the middle. The CDR3 reads CSARNDRMGSEAFF. In nucleotides, the CDR3 is TGCAGTGCTAGAAATGACAGGATGGGGTCTGAAGCTTTCTTT.

This rearrangement joins TRBV12-3 or TRBV12-4 to TRBJ2-2, with D possibly being TRBD1 (6 bases). The CDR3 consists of 14 residues. The V and J ends lost 7 bases and 9 bases respectively, with 18 bases between them. As DNA, the CDR3 is TGTGCCAGCACTCCTTGGGACACCCCCAGGGAGCTGTTTTTT. Protein sequence: CASTPWDTPRELFF.

There are a few counts of this clonotype. The gene calls are TRBV5-1 and TRBJ1-6, with D unresolved. The V and J ends lost 0 bases and 0 bases respectively, with 13 bases between them. Germline-derived CDR1 and CDR2 are SGHRS and YFSETQ. The CDR3 extends over 18 amino acids. DNA of the CDR3: TGCGCCAGCAGCTTGGGTATTGGGTTAAGCTCCTATAATTCACCCCTCCACTTT. Translating gives CASSLGIGLSSYNSPLHF.

This clonotype turned up a few times. The rearrangement joins TRBV19 to TRBJ2-7; perhaps TRBD2 as D (6 bases). Germline V lookup: CDR1 LNHDA, CDR2 SQIVND (reference sequence). CDR3 length: 14 amino acids. V was trimmed by 5 bases and J by 4 bases, leaving 15 bases between them. CDR3 DNA: TGTGCCAGTAGTTTAACGCTCCGGGGGTACGAGCAGTACTTC. Protein sequence: CASSLTLRGYEQYF.

The V gene is TRBV27, the J gene TRBJ2-5, with a tentative D call TRBD2 (5 bases). The germline V gene has CDR1 MNHEY and CDR2 SMNVEV (reference sequence). Deletions cut 8 bases from V and 6 bases from J, with 13 bases between. The CDR3 is made up of 12 amino acids. CDR3 loop: CASGWTGKTQYF. The CDR3 DNA sequence: TGTGCCAGCGGTTGGACTGGAAAGACCCAGTACTTC.